The rows below give T cell receptor beta chains drawn from one sample of a study of blood T cell repertoires in COVID-19. Method: immunoSEQ multiplex PCR; TCRdb's copy keeps in-frame clones and lacks some. In the table there are 180,000 or so clones, around 86% of which are singletons. The sample was peripheral blood. The receptors here all came from a man in his fifties or sixties with acute or convalescent COVID-19. CDR3s include the opening cysteine and the closing phenylalanine or tryptophan. D genes are given only for firm matches. The listing skips clone size in some rows; elsewhere it reads once, few, many or a size class.

>.|TRBV5-4|.|TRBJ2-5
CASSPTGQETQYF
TGTGCCAGCAGCCCCACAGGTCAAGAGACCCAGTACTTC
>TRBD2|TRBV28|.|TRBJ2-1
CASKPGTSGSYEQFF
TGTGCCAGCAAACCCGGGACTAGCGGGAGCTATGAGCAGTTCTTC
>TRBD1|TRBV2|.|TRBJ1-5
CASSKGQGSQPQHF
TGTGCCAGCAGTAAAGGACAGGGTTCTCAGCCCCAGCATTTT
>TRBD2|TRBV25-1|many|TRBJ2-7
CASSLSGTSGEQYF
TGTGCCAGCAGTCTCTCCGGGACTAGCGGCGAGCAGTACTTC
>TRBD1|TRBV7-9|.|TRBJ1-3
CASSPRQGHSGNTIYF
TGTGCCAGCAGCCCTCGACAGGGACACTCTGGAAACACCATATATTTT
>TRBD2|TRBV6-6|.|TRBJ2-1
CASSSSVKGRDNEQFF
TGTGCCAGCAGCTCTAGCGTCAAAGGGAGGGACAATGAGCAGTTCTTC
>.|TRBV11-2|.|TRBJ1-2
CASSLAPKARGYGYTF
TGTGCCAGCAGCTTAGCCCCTAAGGCCAGGGGCTATGGCTACACCTTC
>TRBD2|TRBV7-7|.|TRBJ2-5
CASSPGSSGETQYF
TGTGCTAGCAGCCCCGGTTCTAGCGGAGAGACCCAGTACTTC
>.|TRBV28|.|TRBJ1-5
CASSSTGAFNQPQHF
TGTGCCAGCAGTTCAACAGGAGCCTTCAATCAGCCCCAGCATTTT
>.|TRBV9|.|TRBJ1-6
CASSTGHSSSYNSPLHF
TGTGCCAGCAGCACTGGACACTCGAGCTCCTATAATTCACCCCTCCACTTT
>TRBD2|TRBV28|few|TRBJ2-7
CASVSAGGRYEQYF
TGTGCCAGCGTCTCTGCGGGCGGGAGATACGAGCAGTACTTC
>TRBD1|TRBV9|.|TRBJ2-3
CASSADRASTDTQYF
TGTGCCAGCAGCGCGGACAGGGCGAGCACAGATACGCAGTATTTT
>.|TRBV7-8|.|TRBJ2-7
CASSLPRAASIYEQYF
TGTGCCAGCAGCTTACCACGAGCGGCGAGCATCTACGAGCAGTACTTC
>TRBD1|TRBV5-1|.|TRBJ1-4
CASSLPTGEEKLFF
TGCGCCAGCAGCTTGCCCACAGGGGAGGAAAAACTGTTTTTT
>TRBD1|TRBV10-3|.|TRBJ1-2
CASDRGYGYTF
TGTGCCAGCGACAGGGGGTATGGCTACACCTTC
>.|TRBV4-1|.|TRBJ2-1
CASSQDRNYNEQFF
TGCGCCAGCAGCCAAGACAGGAACTACAATGAGCAGTTCTTC
>.|TRBV2|.|TRBJ1-1
CASRRTANTEAFF
TGTGCCAGCCGAAGGACAGCGAACACTGAAGCTTTCTTT
>TRBD2|TRBV13|.|TRBJ2-3
CASSLVGLAGVTDTQYF
TGTGCCAGCAGCTTAGTGGGACTAGCGGGAGTTACTGATACGCAGTATTTT
>TRBD2|TRBV5-1|.|TRBJ2-7
CASSLAASGRGGFLEQYF
TGCGCCAGCAGCTTGGCAGCTAGCGGGAGGGGAGGGTTTCTCGAGCAGTACTTC
>TRBD1|TRBV5-3|.|TRBJ1-2
CARSRPRDRGIWHYGYTF
TGTGCCAGAAGCCGACCCCGGGACAGGGGAATATGGCACTATGGCTACACCTTC
>.|TRBV19|.|TRBJ1-5
CASSIGRGAGQPQHF
TGTGCCAGTAGTATAGGGAGGGGCGCAGGGCAGCCCCAGCATTTT
>.|TRBV18|.|TRBJ2-7
CASSPSLTSIYEQYF
TGTGCCAGCTCACCATCATTGACATCAATCTACGAGCAGTACTTC
>.|TRBV29-1|few|TRBJ2-1
CSGTGAGGSYNEQFF
TGCAGCGGAACAGGGGCCGGGGGCTCCTACAATGAGCAGTTCTTC
>TRBD2|TRBV5-5|.|TRBJ2-7
CASSLASGSTYSYEQYF
TGTGCCAGCAGCTTGGCCAGCGGGAGTACATATTCCTACGAGCAGTACTTC
>.|TRBV28|.|TRBJ2-3
CASGPGSAGRTDTQYF
TGTGCCAGCGGGCCGGGTTCGGCGGGACGCACAGATACGCAGTATTTT
>.|TRBV3-1/TRBV3-2|.|TRBJ1-2
CASSQADSNGYTF
TGTGCCAGCAGCCAAGCAGACAGTAATGGCTACACCTTC
>TRBD2|TRBV30|.|TRBJ2-1
CAWSLAGFAYNEQFF
TGTGCCTGGAGTTTAGCGGGGTTTGCGTACAATGAGCAGTTCTTC
>TRBD1|TRBV11-2|.|TRBJ1-2
CASSLPGQEVGYTF
TGTGCCAGCAGCTTACCGGGACAGGAGGTTGGCTACACCTTC
>TRBD1|TRBV19|.|TRBJ2-2
CASSMSNRGITGELFF
TGTGCCAGTAGTATGTCGAACAGGGGTATTACCGGGGAGCTGTTTTTT
>TRBD1|TRBV5-5|.|TRBJ2-7
CASSGGQGPYEQYF
TGTGCCAGCAGCGGGGGACAGGGCCCCTACGAGCAGTACTTC
>.|TRBV28|.|TRBJ1-2
CASTERTAAPNYGYTF
TGTGCCAGCACCGAAAGGACAGCGGCACCTAACTATGGCTACACCTTC
>.|TRBV19|once|TRBJ1-1
CASSIKGTGRNTEAFF
TGTGCCAGTAGTATTAAGGGAACAGGGCGGAACACTGAAGCTTTCTTT
>.|TRBV19|.|TRBJ1-5
CASSILANQPQHF
TGTGCCAGTAGTATCTTAGCCAATCAGCCCCAGCATTTT
>TRBD1|TRBV28|.|TRBJ1-1
CASRAPGQHTEAFF
TGTGCCAGCAGGGCACCGGGACAGCACACTGAAGCTTTCTTT
>.|TRBV19|.|TRBJ1-5
CASSISGMSNQPQHF
TGTGCCAGTAGTATCTCAGGGATGAGCAATCAGCCCCAGCATTTT
>.|TRBV10-3|.|TRBJ1-1
CAISADYRADIYGNIEAFF
TGTGCCATCAGCGCCGATTACCGGGCCGACATCTACGGGAATATAGAAGCTTTCTTT
>.|TRBV7-3|once|TRBJ1-2
CASSLSSASVDGYTF
TGTGCCAGCAGCTTAAGTTCCGCCTCGGTCGATGGCTACACCTTC
>.|TRBV10-3|.|TRBJ1-2
CAISAAQGLYGYTF
TGTGCCATCAGTGCAGCTCAGGGGCTCTATGGCTACACCTTC
>TRBD2|TRBV11-1|once|TRBJ2-1
CASSPGLARNNEQFF
TGTGCCAGCAGCCCCGGACTAGCTCGAAACAATGAGCAGTTCTTC
>.|TRBV10-3|.|TRBJ2-4
CAISPQGSKNIQYF
TGTGCCATCAGTCCCCAGGGGTCCAAAAACATTCAGTACTTC
>.|TRBV28|.|TRBJ1-2
CASSFYRTVSVGGYTF
TGTGCCAGCAGTTTTTATCGCACAGTAAGTGTAGGAGGCTACACCTTC
>TRBD1|TRBV28|.|TRBJ2-1
CASSSFGQGELRNEQFF
TGTGCCAGCAGTTCCTTCGGACAGGGGGAACTACGGAATGAGCAGTTCTTC
>TRBD1|TRBV5-5|.|TRBJ2-3
CASSFGQGMDTQYF
TGTGCCAGCAGCTTCGGACAGGGGATGGATACGCAGTATTTT
>.|TRBV2|.|TRBJ1-2
CASSSLEGAGYTF
TGTGCCAGCAGTTCTCTTGAAGGGGCTGGCTACACCTTC
>TRBD2|TRBV30|few|TRBJ2-7
CAWSERDSYEQYF
TGTGCCTGGAGTGAGCGGGACTCCTACGAGCAGTACTTC
>TRBD1|TRBV5-1|few|TRBJ2-2
CASSLAGTGRSNTGELFF
TGCGCCAGCAGCTTGGCTGGGACAGGTCGGTCGAACACCGGGGAGCTGTTTTTT
>.|TRBV7-9|.|TRBJ1-4
CAIQLFELTTNEKLFF
TGTGCCATCCAACTTTTCGAGCTAACAACTAATGAAAAACTGTTTTTT
>.|TRBV5-1|.|TRBJ1-4
CASSLQANEKLFF
TGCGCCAGCAGCTTACAGGCTAATGAAAAACTGTTTTTT
>.|TRBV19|.|TRBJ1-1
CASSMRGLGAFF
TGTGCCAGTAGTATGAGAGGTTTAGGCGCTTTCTTT
>.|TRBV9|.|TRBJ2-3
CASSVAGRFTDTQYF
TGTGCCAGCAGCGTAGCTGGTAGATTCACAGATACGCAGTATTTT
>TRBD1|TRBV20-1|.|TRBJ1-2
CSASTGGSYGYTF
TGCAGTGCTAGTACAGGGGGGAGTTATGGCTACACCTTC
>TRBD2|TRBV4-1|.|TRBJ2-1
CASSQDRSGTSGSSYNEQFF
TGCGCCAGCAGCCAAGATCGTTCCGGGACTAGCGGAAGCTCCTACAATGAGCAGTTCTTC
>TRBD1|TRBV2|.|TRBJ1-2
CASQGQDNYGYTF
TGTGCCAGTCAGGGACAGGATAACTATGGCTACACCTTC
>.|TRBV28|many|TRBJ2-5
CASSFWGPGMPSSETQYF
TGTGCCAGCAGTTTTTGGGGGCCAGGGATGCCCTCTTCAGAGACCCAGTACTTC
>.|TRBV28|.|TRBJ1-1
CASSLLVQYDPEAFF
TGTGCCAGCAGTTTATTAGTACAGTACGACCCTGAAGCTTTCTTT